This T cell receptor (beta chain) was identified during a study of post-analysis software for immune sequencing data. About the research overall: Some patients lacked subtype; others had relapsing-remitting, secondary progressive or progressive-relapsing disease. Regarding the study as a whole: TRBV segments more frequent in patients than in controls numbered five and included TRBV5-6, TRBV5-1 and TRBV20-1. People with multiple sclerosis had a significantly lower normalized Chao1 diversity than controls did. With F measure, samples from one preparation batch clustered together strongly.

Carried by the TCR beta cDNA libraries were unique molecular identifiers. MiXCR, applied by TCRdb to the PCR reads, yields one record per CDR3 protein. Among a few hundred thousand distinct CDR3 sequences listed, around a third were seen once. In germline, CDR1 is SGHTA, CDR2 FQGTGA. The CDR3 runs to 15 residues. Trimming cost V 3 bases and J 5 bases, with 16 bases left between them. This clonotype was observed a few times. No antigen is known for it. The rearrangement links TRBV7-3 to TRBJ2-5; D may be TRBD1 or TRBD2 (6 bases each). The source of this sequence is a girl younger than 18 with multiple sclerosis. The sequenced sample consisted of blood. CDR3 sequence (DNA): TGTGCCAGCAGCTTTGGTCTCCAAGGGGGGGAGACCCAGTACTTC. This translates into CASSFGLQGGETQYF.